A selection of T cell receptor beta chains follows, all from one sample in a study of T cell responses to AZD1222 COVID-19 vaccine. The repertoire was sequenced with immunoSEQ multiplex PCR; TCRdb's copy has only in-frame clones and lacks some. The table shows just over 150,000 clones, with approximately 90% occurring only once. Sequenced material: peripheral blood, taken on day 0 of AZD1222 vaccination. The receptors here all came from an adult in good health. Both conserved end residues are trimmed from each CDR3. The order of the fields is V gene, CDR3 protein.

V gene: TRBV28
CDR3 protein: ASTLLGVGTEAF

V gene: TRBV15
CDR3 protein: ATSSDPQGANQPQH

V gene: TRBV4-3
CDR3 protein: ASSQVIAGVYEQY

V gene: TRBV5-5
CDR3 protein: ASSLALSGGTDTQY

V gene: TRBV13
CDR3 protein: ASSRWDRGHSPLH

V gene: TRBV7-3
CDR3 protein: ASIPGTGLLEEEKLF

V gene: TRBV19
CDR3 protein: ASSLPRGQGSTEAF

V gene: TRBV7-8
CDR3 protein: ASSLASSYEQY

V gene: TRBV16
CDR3 protein: ASEEGGNTGELF

V gene: TRBV6-4
CDR3 protein: ASSDSPGASNEQF

V gene: TRBV7-2
CDR3 protein: ASSPDFLAYNEQF

V gene: TRBV28
CDR3 protein: ATADPGTEDSPLH

V gene: TRBV28
CDR3 protein: ASSSVAGGPGTGELF

V gene: TRBV9
CDR3 protein: ASSVTDMNTEAF

V gene: TRBV24-1
CDR3 protein: ATSDSPDRGNQPQH

V gene: TRBV10-3
CDR3 protein: AISESRLAGPAQETQY

V gene: TRBV7-9
CDR3 protein: ASSSLLWDRGLAGGGYT

V gene: TRBV28
CDR3 protein: ASSLSGTNYGYT

V gene: TRBV5-8
CDR3 protein: ASSTRISNQPQH

V gene: TRBV27
CDR3 protein: ASRDHSSGANVLT

V gene: TRBV6-4
CDR3 protein: ASSEGTSGNNEQF

V gene: TRBV27
CDR3 protein: ASSEEYQETQY

V gene: TRBV6-5
CDR3 protein: ASSYKGTSAYNEQF

V gene: TRBV19
CDR3 protein: ASSRFLGGPGQGMSNTEAF

V gene: TRBV7-9
CDR3 protein: ASSLAGQINTEAF

V gene: TRBV24-1
CDR3 protein: ATSDWSPGQGSTGELF

V gene: TRBV6-1
CDR3 protein: ASSGEVPGLVSNLF

V gene: TRBV4-3
CDR3 protein: ASSLARGQPQH

V gene: TRBV18
CDR3 protein: ASSPDRGFGGYT

V gene: TRBV27
CDR3 protein: ASKPRGRDGYT

V gene: TRBV7-2
CDR3 protein: ASSLGGQRLSGNTIY

V gene: TRBV29-1
CDR3 protein: SVESPLAGKVNEQF

V gene: TRBV5-5
CDR3 protein: ASSLTSGERREAF

V gene: TRBV29-1
CDR3 protein: SVATGLDYEQY

V gene: TRBV28
CDR3 protein: ASSSGSQPQH

V gene: TRBV27
CDR3 protein: AARPGQGPYEQY